The entry that follows covers one T cell receptor beta chain sequence. The data were obtained in a study of blood T cell repertoires in COVID-19. The age range of participants was about 18 to 95 years, with residence in some 25 US areas. The V and J ends lost 5 bases and 8 bases, in that order; junction bases with no gene match: 4. The CDR3 spans 13 residues. CDR1 is MNHEY and CDR2 is SVGAGI in the germline V gene. In the study's own analysis: Counts of nucleated cells, estimated from reference gene primer amplification, were obtained. Data came from immunoSEQ multiplex PCR; TCRdb stores just in-frame clones and leaves some out. The DNA gave D and trimming, while V, J and clone size come from that table. Found here are about 210,000 clones, 80% to 90% of them singletons; the top ten hold around a tenth.

The sequenced sample consisted of PBMCs or T cells enriched from blood (not recorded which). The chain recombines TRBV6-5 with TRBJ1-1; 11 bases fit TRBD1. This clonotype originated in a man aged 18-30 years with acute COVID-19. The CDR3 region is CASSHGTGGEAFF. CDR3 sequence (DNA): TGTGCCAGCAGTCATGGGACAGGGGGAGAAGCTTTCTTT.